The 7 T cell receptor beta chains below come from one sample, sequenced in a study of T cells in Graves' hyperthyroidism and ophthalmopathy. Authors of the study amplified TCR beta CDR3 regions from RNA transcripts. An initial round of RT-PCR targeting the TCR CDR3 relied on the HTBI primer set. From the multiplex PCR reads, TCRdb called clonotypes with MiXCR, one entry per CDR3 protein. Of about 540,000 distinct CDR3 sequences detected, around 46% appear once; the ten largest clones hold just over 8%. The sample taken for sequencing was peripheral blood or thyroid tissue (not recorded which). These receptors were taken from a woman aged 18-29 years with Graves' hyperthyroidism.

The sample holds many counts of this clonotype. The chain employs TRBV7-2 and TRBJ2-7, with D possibly matching TRBD2 (5 bases). The CDR3 runs to 15 residues. In germline, CDR1 is SGHTA, CDR2 FQGNSA. Trimming pared 3 bases from V and 0 bases from J, leaving 12 bases between. The DNA of the CDR3 is TGTGCCAGCAGCTTGGATCCGGGATACTCCTACGAGCAGTACTTC. Protein: CASSLDPGYSYEQYF.

This clonotype was recorded at least ten times. V gene TRBV2 combines with J gene TRBJ1-5; 7 nucleotides agree with TRBD1. CDR1 and CDR2 from the germline V gene are SNHLY and FYNNEI. J lost 4 bases, V lost 3 bases, and 3 bases had no gene match. The CDR3 has 14 amino acids. This CDR3 is CASSEGRGNQPQHF. CDR3 nucleotides: TGTGCCAGCAGTGAGGGCAGGGGGAATCAGCCCCAGCATTTT.

Only a few counts were recorded for this clonotype. The chain combines TRBV5-1 with TRBJ2-5; D not resolved. Trimming stripped 0 bases from V and 0 bases from J, with 9 bases between. The CDR3 runs 15 residues. Germline CDR1 reads SGHRS; CDR2 reads YFSETQ. The CDR3: CASSLGGEHQETQYF. The CDR3 DNA is TGCGCCAGCAGCTTGGGCGGCGAGCACCAAGAGACCCAGTACTTC.

The chain couples TRBV29-1 to TRBJ1-5; maybe TRBD1 (5 bases). The V end lost 6 bases, the J end lost 3 bases, and 9 bases lay between the germline ends. Germline V lookup: CDR1 SQVTM, CDR2 ANQGSEA. This CDR3 has 12 amino acids. Written as DNA, the CDR3 is TGCAGCGTAGACAGTTCCAATCAGCCCCAGCATTTT. It yields the protein CSVDSSNQPQHF.

There are many counts of this clonotype. This rearrangement joins TRBV29-1 to TRBJ1-2; D might be TRBD1 (5 bases). This CDR3 region has 13 residues. V lost 3 bases, J lost 2 bases, and 10 bases lay in between. Germline CDR1 SQVTM, CDR2 ANQGSEA. CDR3 nucleotides: TGCAGCGTTGAGGACCCAGGGAACTATGGCTACACCTTC. Amino acids: CSVEDPGNYGYTF.

The rearrangement uses TRBV20-1 and TRBJ1-3; D not resolved. This CDR3 region has 12 residues. V lost 7 bases, J lost 2 bases, and 9 bases lay in between. Germline CDR1 reads DFQATT; CDR2 reads SNEGSKA (reference sequence). The CDR3 loop is CSVGVAGNTIYF. The DNA for the CDR3 is TGCAGTGTTGGTGTTGCTGGAAACACCATATATTTT.

The gene calls are TRBV29-1 and TRBJ2-7, with a tentative D call TRBD1 (5 bases). V lost 7 bases to trimming and J lost 5 bases, with 18 bases between them. The length of the CDR3 is 13 residues. Germline CDR1 and CDR2: SQVTM and ANQGSEA. The CDR3 DNA sequence: TGCAGCGCACGAGATACTGGGGCCAACGAGCAGTACTTC. This encodes CSARDTGANEQYF.